This TCR beta chain was obtained from a study of Siglec-9 on CD8 T cells in melanoma. Notes on the study in general: An effector memory CD8+ subset marked by Siglec-9 reportedly appeared to gather in melanoma.

A note on this clone: Its antigen is currently unknown.

CDR3 length equals 15 residues. The germline V and J ends were trimmed by 0 bases and 2 bases, with 10 bases remaining between them. The germline V gene encodes CDR1 SGHTA and CDR2 FQGTGA. Some clones are missing from TCRdb's copy, which holds only in-frame ones; the method was immunoSEQ multiplex PCR. In the table there are 30,000 to 45,000 clones, roughly 84% of which are singletons. The rearrangement uses TRBV7-3 and TRBJ1-1, with D perhaps TRBD1 (5 bases). The sample taken for sequencing was Siglec-9- CD8+ T cells sorted from blood. The clonotype originates from a human donor in good health. For the CDR3, the DNA is TGTGCCAGCAGCTTAACCAACGGGGGAAACACTGAAGCTTTCTTT. It translates to CASSLTNGGNTEAFF.